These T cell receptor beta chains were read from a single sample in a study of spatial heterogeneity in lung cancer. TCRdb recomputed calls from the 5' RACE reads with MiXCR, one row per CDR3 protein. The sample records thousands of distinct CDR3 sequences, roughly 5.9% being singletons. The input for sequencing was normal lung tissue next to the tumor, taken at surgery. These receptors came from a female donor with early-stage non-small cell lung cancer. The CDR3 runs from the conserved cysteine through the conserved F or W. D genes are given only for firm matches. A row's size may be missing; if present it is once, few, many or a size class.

TGTGCCTGGAGGGACGGTTACGAGCAGTACTTC CAWRDGYEQYF medium-sized TRBV30 . TRBJ2-7 11
TGTGCCAGCAGCTCGACCCAGTTCGGGAGAGGGAGCACAGATACGCAGTATTTT CASSSTQFGRGSTDTQYF many TRBV7-2 . TRBJ2-3 18
TGCGCCAGCAGTGATTGGGGAGATACGCAGTATTTT CASSDWGDTQYF many TRBV10-2 . TRBJ2-3 12
TGCAGCGTTGAGTTTCCGGGGGAAGAGACCCAGTACTTC CSVEFPGEETQYF medium-sized TRBV29-1 . TRBJ2-5 13
TGTGCCAGCAGTTTAGGAGGGGGGGGCGGTTATAATTCACCCCTCCACTTT CASSLGGGGGYNSPLHF many TRBV28 . TRBJ1-6 17
TGTGCCAGCAGTGGGGGACATTTAAGGTACACCGGGGAGCTGTTTTTT CASSGGHLRYTGELFF medium-sized TRBV25-1 . TRBJ2-2 16
TGTGCCTGGAGTGTCCCGGGACTAGGGGCAGATACGCAGTATTTT CAWSVPGLGADTQYF . TRBV30 TRBD2 TRBJ2-3 15
TGCAGTGCTAGAGATGAGAGGCTACTCGAGGAGACCCAGTACTTC CSARDERLLEETQYF medium-sized TRBV20-1 . TRBJ2-5 15
TGCAGTGCAAAAGGATGGGGTAAATCCTATAATTCACCCCTCCACTTT CSAKGWGKSYNSPLHF many TRBV20-1 . TRBJ1-6 16
TGTGCCAGCAGTTTACAGGGACAGCCCCAGCATTTT CASSLQGQPQHF many TRBV28 . TRBJ1-5 12
TGCAGTGCTAGAGTGGCTAGCGGGTCCAATGAGCAGTTCTTC CSARVASGSNEQFF many TRBV20-1 TRBD2 TRBJ2-1 14
TGTGCCAGCAGTCGTGGAGGAGATACGCAGTATTTT CASSRGGDTQYF many TRBV7-9 . TRBJ2-3 12
TGTGCCGTGGGGGAGAACACTGAAGCTTTCTTT CAVGENTEAFF many TRBV30 . TRBJ1-1 11
TGTGCCAGCCACAGGGCTAGTTCCAATGAGCAGTTCTTC CASHRASSNEQFF many TRBV7-9 . TRBJ2-1 13
TGTGCCAGCAGCCCCCTTGGACAGAGCACAGATACGCAGTATTTT CASSPLGQSTDTQYF many TRBV11-2 . TRBJ2-3 15
TGTGCCAGCAGCTTCCAGGGGGGAGGGATCTACGAGCAGTACTTC CASSFQGGGIYEQYF . TRBV11-2 . TRBJ2-7 15
TGTGCCAGCAGTTTCACAACGGGGGAAAACTACAATGAGCAGTTCTTC CASSFTTGENYNEQFF . TRBV12-3/TRBV12-4 . TRBJ2-1 16
TGTGCCAGCAGCACTGAGGAACAGCCCCAGCATTTT CASSTEEQPQHF . TRBV11-2 . TRBJ1-5 12
TGTGCCAGCAGTCTTAATGGGGCGGGAGCTCAGGCTACGCAGTATTTT CASSLNGAGAQATQYF medium-sized TRBV6-1 TRBD2 TRBJ2-3 16
TGTGCCAGCAGCCTGTCTCGTTCGAGAAACACCATATATTTT CASSLSRSRNTIYF large TRBV28 . TRBJ1-3 14
TGTGCCAGCAGTGAATTCACCAATGAGCAGTTCTTC CASSEFTNEQFF . TRBV2 . TRBJ2-1 12
TGCAGTGCTAGGAGGGCGGGACTAATAACCTACAATGAGCAGTTCTTC CSARRAGLITYNEQFF many TRBV20-1 TRBD2 TRBJ2-1 16
TGTGCCAGCAGCCAACTTGCGGAAACGGGAAGCACAGATACGCAGTATTTT CASSQLAETGSTDTQYF medium-sized TRBV4-2 . TRBJ2-3 17
TGTGCCAGCAGCGTCGGGACTTCCAGGGGTGAGCAGTTCTTC CASSVGTSRGEQFF medium-sized TRBV6-4 . TRBJ2-1 14
TGTGCCAGCAGTGAAGGTGGCGGGCGCACAGATACGCAGTATTTT CASSEGGGRTDTQYF medium-sized TRBV2 . TRBJ2-3 15
TGTGCCAGCAGCAACGGGAGGGGTGGTGAAAAACTGTTTTTT CASSNGRGGEKLFF many TRBV5-6 . TRBJ1-4 14